This TCR beta chain emerged from a study of cytomegalovirus exposure and HLA in healthy donors. Regarding the study as a whole: Most observed TCR sequences were rare, whereas some public TCRs were detected in many donors. Earlier analysis looked at TCR beta V segments, and most were productive about 90% or about 30% of the time.

V was pared by 6 bases and J by 2 bases, with 19 bases between. The CDR3 has 16 amino acids. Germline assignment: CDR1 SNHLY and CDR2 FYNNEI. With respect to this clone: Its specificity is unknown.

The primer mix had 60 Vbeta and 13 Jbeta primers. Sequencing was performed with immunoSEQ multiplex PCR; in TCRdb, only in-frame clones are kept and a portion is missing. The sample includes over 150,000 clones, 70% to 85% of them seen just once. Sequenced sample: PBMCs. This sequence joins TRBV2 and TRBJ1-2; D is possibly TRBD1 (6 bases). This sequence was found in a girl aged 2-9 years in good health and CMV-seropositive. CDR3 protein: CASSSQDSLINYGYTF. Written as DNA, the CDR3 is TGTGCCAGCAGCTCCCAGGACAGTTTAATCAACTATGGCTACACCTTC.